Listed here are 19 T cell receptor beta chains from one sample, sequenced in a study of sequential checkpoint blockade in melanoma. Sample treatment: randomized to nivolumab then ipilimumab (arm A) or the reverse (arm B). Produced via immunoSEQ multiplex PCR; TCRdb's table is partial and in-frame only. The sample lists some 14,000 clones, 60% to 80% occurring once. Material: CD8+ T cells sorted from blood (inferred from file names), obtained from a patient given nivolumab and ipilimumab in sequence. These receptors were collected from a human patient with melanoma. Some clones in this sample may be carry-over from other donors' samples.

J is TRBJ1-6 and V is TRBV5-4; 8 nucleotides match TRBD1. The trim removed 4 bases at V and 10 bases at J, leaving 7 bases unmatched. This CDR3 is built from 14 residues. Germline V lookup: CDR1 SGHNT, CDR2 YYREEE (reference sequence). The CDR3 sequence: CASSPGTGGSPLHF. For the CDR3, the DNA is TGTGCCAGCAGCCCCGGGACAGGTGGATCACCCCTCCACTTT.

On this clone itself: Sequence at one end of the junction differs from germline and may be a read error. CDR3: CASSLDRGRYEQYF. The CDR3, as DNA: TGCGCCAGCAGTTTGGACAGGGGTCGGTACGAGCAGTACTTC. J is TRBJ2-5 and V is TRBV5-1, with 9 bases matching TRBD1. The end of the DNA fits TRBJ2-7 better, so the J call may be wrong. CDR1 is SGHRS and CDR2 is YFSETQ in the germline V gene. The CDR3 has 14 residues.

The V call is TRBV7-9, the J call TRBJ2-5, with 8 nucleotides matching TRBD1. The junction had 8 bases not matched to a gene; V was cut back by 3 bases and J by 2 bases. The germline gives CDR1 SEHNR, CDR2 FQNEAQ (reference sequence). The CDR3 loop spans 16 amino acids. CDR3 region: CASSFPLTGAQETQYF. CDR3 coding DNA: TGTGCCAGCAGCTTCCCGCTGACAGGGGCTCAAGAGACCCAGTACTTC.

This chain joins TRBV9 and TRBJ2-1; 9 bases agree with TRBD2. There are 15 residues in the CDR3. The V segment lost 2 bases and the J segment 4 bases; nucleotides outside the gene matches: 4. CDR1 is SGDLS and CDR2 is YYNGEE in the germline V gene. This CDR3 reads CASSVSGGSYNEQFF. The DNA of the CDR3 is TGTGCCAGCAGCGTTAGCGGGGGCTCGTACAATGAGCAGTTCTTC.

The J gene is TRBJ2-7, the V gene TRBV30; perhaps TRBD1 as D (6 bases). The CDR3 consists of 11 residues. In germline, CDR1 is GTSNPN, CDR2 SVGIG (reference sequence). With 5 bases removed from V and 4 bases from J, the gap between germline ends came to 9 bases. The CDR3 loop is CAWDRRYEQYF. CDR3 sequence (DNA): TGTGCCTGGGACAGGCGGTACGAGCAGTACTTC.

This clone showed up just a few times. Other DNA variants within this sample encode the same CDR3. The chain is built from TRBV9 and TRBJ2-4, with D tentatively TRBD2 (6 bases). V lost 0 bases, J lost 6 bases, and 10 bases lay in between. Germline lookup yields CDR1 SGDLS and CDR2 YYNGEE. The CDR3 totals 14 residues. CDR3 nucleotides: TGTGCCAGCAGCGTAGGTGGGGGAGGAAACATTCAGTACTTC. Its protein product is CASSVGGGGNIQYF.

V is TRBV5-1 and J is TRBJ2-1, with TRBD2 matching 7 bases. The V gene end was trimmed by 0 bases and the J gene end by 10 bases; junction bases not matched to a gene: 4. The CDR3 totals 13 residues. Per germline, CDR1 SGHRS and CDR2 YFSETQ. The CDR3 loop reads CASSLGAGGEQFF. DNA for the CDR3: TGCGCCAGCAGCTTGGGGGCCGGGGGGGAGCAGTTCTTC.

As DNA, the CDR3 is TGTGCCAGCAGCTCGAGGACTGAAAGCTCCTACAATGAGCAGTTCTTC. Protein: CASSSRTESSYNEQFF. This rearrangement joins TRBV7-9 to TRBJ2-1; possibly TRBD2 for D (5 bases). The CDR3 runs 16 residues. Trimming pared 4 bases from V and 0 bases from J, leaving 13 bases between. Looked up from germline, CDR1 is SEHNR and CDR2 is FQNEAQ (reference sequence).

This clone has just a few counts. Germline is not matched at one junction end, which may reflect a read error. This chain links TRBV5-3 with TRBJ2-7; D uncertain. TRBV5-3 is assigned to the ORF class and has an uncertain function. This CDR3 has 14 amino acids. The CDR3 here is CASSFGYRSYEQYF. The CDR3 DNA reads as TGTGCCAGCAGCTTCGGGTATCGGTCCTACGAGCAGTACTTC.

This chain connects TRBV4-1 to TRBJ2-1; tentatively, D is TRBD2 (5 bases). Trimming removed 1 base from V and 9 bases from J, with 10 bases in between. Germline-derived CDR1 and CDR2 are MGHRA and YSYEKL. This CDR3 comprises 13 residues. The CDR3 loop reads CASSQVSGGEQFF. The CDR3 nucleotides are TGCGCCAGCAGCCAAGTCTCAGGAGGTGAGCAGTTCTTC.

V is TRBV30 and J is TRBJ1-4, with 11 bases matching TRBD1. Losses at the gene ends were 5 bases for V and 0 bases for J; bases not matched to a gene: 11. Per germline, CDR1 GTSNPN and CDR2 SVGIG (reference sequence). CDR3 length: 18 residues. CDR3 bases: TGTGCCTGGGGATCGGGACAGGGGGAAATAGCAACTAATGAAAAACTGTTTTTT. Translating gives CAWGSGQGEIATNEKLFF.

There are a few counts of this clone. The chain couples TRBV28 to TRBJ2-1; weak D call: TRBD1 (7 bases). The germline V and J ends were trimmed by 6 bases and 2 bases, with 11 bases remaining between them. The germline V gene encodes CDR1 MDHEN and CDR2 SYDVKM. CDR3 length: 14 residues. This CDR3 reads CASRAGGTYNEQFF. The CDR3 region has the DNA TGTGCCAGCAGGGCAGGGGGGACCTACAATGAGCAGTTCTTC.

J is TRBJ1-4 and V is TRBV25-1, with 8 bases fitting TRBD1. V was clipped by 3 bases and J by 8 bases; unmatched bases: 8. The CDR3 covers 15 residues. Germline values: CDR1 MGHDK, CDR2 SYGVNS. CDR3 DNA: TGTGCCAGCAGTGACCAGGACAGGGCAGGGGAAAAACTGTTTTTT. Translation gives CASSDQDRAGEKLFF.

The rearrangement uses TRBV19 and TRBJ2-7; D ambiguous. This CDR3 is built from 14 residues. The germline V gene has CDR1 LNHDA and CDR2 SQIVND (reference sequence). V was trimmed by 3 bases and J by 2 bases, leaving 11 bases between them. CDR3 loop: CASSIGLVTYEQYF. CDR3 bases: TGTGCCAGTAGTATTGGGCTGGTGACCTACGAGCAGTACTTC.

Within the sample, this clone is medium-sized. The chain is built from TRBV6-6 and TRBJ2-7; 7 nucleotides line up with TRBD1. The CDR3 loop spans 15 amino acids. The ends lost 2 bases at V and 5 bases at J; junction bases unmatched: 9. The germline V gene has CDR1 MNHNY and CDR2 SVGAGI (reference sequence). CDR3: CASSYPKGARNEQYF. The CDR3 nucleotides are TGTGCCAGCAGTTACCCTAAGGGGGCGCGGAACGAGCAGTACTTC.

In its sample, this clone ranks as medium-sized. Here the CDR3 reads CASRPEGTGYGYTF. DNA of the CDR3: TGTGCCAGCAGGCCGGAAGGCACGGGCTATGGCTACACCTTC. The rearrangement links TRBV7-9 to TRBJ1-2; D is ambiguous. Trimming cost V 6 bases and J 4 bases, with 15 bases left between them. Per germline, CDR1 SEHNR and CDR2 FQNEAQ (reference sequence). The CDR3 spans 14 residues. Drawing the rest from reference TRBV7-9 and TRBJ1-2, the complete variable domain is DTGVSQNPRHKITKRGQNVTFRCDPISEHNRLYWYRQTLGQGPEFLTYFQNEAQLEKSRLLSDRFSAERPKGSFSTLEIQRTEQGDSAMYLCASRPEGTGYGYTFGSGTRLTVV.

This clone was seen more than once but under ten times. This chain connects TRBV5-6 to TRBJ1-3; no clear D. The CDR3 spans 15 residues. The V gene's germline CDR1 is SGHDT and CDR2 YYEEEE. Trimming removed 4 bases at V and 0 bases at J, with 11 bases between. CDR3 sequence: CASSVGLSSGNTIYF. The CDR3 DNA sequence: TGTGCCAGCAGCGTCGGACTGAGCTCTGGAAACACCATATATTTT.

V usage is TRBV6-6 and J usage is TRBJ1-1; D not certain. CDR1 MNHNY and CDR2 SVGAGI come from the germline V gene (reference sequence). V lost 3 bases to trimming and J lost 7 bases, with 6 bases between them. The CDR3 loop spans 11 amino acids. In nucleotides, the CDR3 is TGTGCCAGCAGTTATTCGGGTGAAGCTTTCTTT. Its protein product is CASSYSGEAFF.

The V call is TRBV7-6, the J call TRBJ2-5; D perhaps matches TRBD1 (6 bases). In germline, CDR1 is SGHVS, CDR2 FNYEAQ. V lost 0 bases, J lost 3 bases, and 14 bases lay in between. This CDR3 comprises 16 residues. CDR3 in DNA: TGTGCCAGCAGCTTAGCGGTTTCGGCAGGGGAAGAGACCCAGTACTTC. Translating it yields CASSLAVSAGEETQYF.